These 10 T cell receptor beta chains were all obtained from the same sample, sequenced in a study of CD8+CD57+ T cells in acquired aplastic anemia. Investigators profiled TCR beta VDJ and CDR3 from genomic DNA template. TCRdb called the reads again in MiXCR, with one record for every CDR3 protein. This table has 200,000 to 250,000 distinct CDR3 sequences, less than 60% appearing once. All sequencing subjects had displayed CD8+CD57+ cell expansion on flow cytometry. Input material: sorted CD4+, CD8+, or CD8+CD57+ T cells (not recorded which) from PBMCs. These receptors were obtained from a human donor with aplastic anemia.

This clonotype appeared many times. This chain joins TRBV27 and TRBJ1-5, with D unclear. V lost 3 bases and J 5 bases, leaving 8 bases between the germline ends. This CDR3 spans 13 amino acids. Germline CDR1 MNHEY, CDR2 SMNVEV (reference sequence). CDR3 in amino acids: CASSFNLDQPQHF. CDR3 coding DNA: TGTGCCAGCAGTTTTAACCTCGATCAGCCCCAGCATTTT.

This clonotype was counted many times. The chain employs TRBV29-1 and TRBJ2-3; perhaps TRBD1 as D (6 bases). The length of the CDR3 is 13 residues. V was shortened by 1 base and J by 2 bases, with 7 bases between the two germline ends. Germline CDR1 reads SQVTM; CDR2 reads ANQGSEA. DNA of the CDR3: TGCAGCGTTGAAGGGACAGCCACAGATACGCAGTATTTT. Its translation is CSVEGTATDTQYF.

This clonotype has a count of ten or more. The chain is built from TRBV5-1 and TRBJ2-7; D is possibly TRBD1 (6 bases). Trimming removed 4 bases from V and 3 bases from J, with 17 bases in between. The germline gives CDR1 SGHRS, CDR2 YFSETQ. The CDR3 sequence is 15 residues long. The CDR3: CASSPETGRVYEQYF. CDR3 nucleotides: TGCGCCAGCAGCCCCGAAACAGGGAGAGTCTACGAGCAGTACTTC.

The V call is TRBV20-1, the J call TRBJ1-5; D might be TRBD1 (6 bases). There are 14 residues in the CDR3. Trimming stripped 5 bases from V and 3 bases from J, with 14 bases between. CDR1 and CDR2 (germline): DFQATT, SNEGSKA (reference sequence). The DNA of the CDR3 is TGCAGTGCTGGGGGGGGCAGTCTCAATCAGCCCCAGCATTTT. It translates to CSAGGGSLNQPQHF.

The chain's CDR3 is CSAGGGYEQYF. CDR3 coding DNA: TGCAGCGCCGGGGGGGGCTACGAGCAGTACTTC. J is TRBJ2-7 and V is TRBV29-1; 8 nucleotides match TRBD2. The CDR3 has 11 residues. The ends lost 7 bases at V and 3 bases at J; junction bases unmatched: 2. From germline, CDR1 is SQVTM and CDR2 ANQGSEA.

The chain combines TRBV4-2 with TRBJ2-7; no firm D call. The CDR3 extends over 14 amino acids. With 1 base removed from V and 5 bases from J, the gap between germline ends came to 12 bases. Germline values: CDR1 LGHNA, CDR2 YNFKEQ. CDR3 residues: CASSQVYLGNEQYF. Here the CDR3 DNA reads TGTGCCAGCAGCCAAGTGTACCTAGGTAACGAGCAGTACTTC.

This clonotype was counted many times. This sequence joins TRBV7-9 and TRBJ2-1; TRBD2 aligns across 7 bases. The V gene end was trimmed by 3 bases and the J gene end by 8 bases; junction bases not matched to a gene: 10. CDR3 length: 15 amino acids. Germline V gene data show CDR1 as SEHNR and CDR2 as FQNEAQ (reference sequence). The CDR3 loop is CASSFGSGVVHEQFF. The CDR3 DNA reads as TGTGCCAGCAGCTTCGGGAGCGGGGTGGTACATGAGCAGTTCTTC.

V gene TRBV7-2 combines with J gene TRBJ1-1; 9 positions agree with TRBD1. Germline CDR1 is SGHTA and CDR2 is FQGNSA. This CDR3 is built from 20 residues. Trimming cost V 6 bases and J 3 bases; bases outside gene matches: 23. CDR3 region: CASSYGTGRGRPCPYTEAFF. The CDR3 DNA reads TGTGCCAGCAGTTATGGGACAGGGCGCGGGCGGCCTTGCCCCTACACTGAAGCTTTCTTT.

This chain connects TRBV15 to TRBJ2-7, with D unresolved. V was clipped by 5 bases and J by 2 bases, with 10 bases between them. Looked up from germline, CDR1 is LNHNV and CDR2 is YYDKDF (reference sequence). The CDR3 runs 13 residues. As DNA, the CDR3 is TGTGCCACCAGCGGGCGAGGCGCCTACGAGCAGTACTTC. It yields the protein CATSGRGAYEQYF. Drawing the rest from reference TRBV15 and TRBJ2-7, the complete variable domain is DAMVIQNPRYQVTQFGKPVTLSCSQTLNHNVMYWYQQKSSQAPKLLFHYYDKDFNNEADTPDNFQSRRPNTSFCFLDIRSPGLGDTAMYLCATSGRGAYEQYFGPGTRLTVT.

V and J are TRBV12-3 or TRBV12-4 and TRBJ2-6; 7 nucleotides match TRBD1. V lost 10 bases to trimming and J lost 0 bases; unmatched junction nucleotides: 6. The CDR3 extends over 15 amino acids. As DNA, the CDR3 is TGTGCCATCTCAGGGGGAAACTCTGGGGCCAACGTCCTGACTTTC. Protein: CAISGGNSGANVLTF.